This T cell receptor beta chain was found in a study of T cell responses to AZD1222 COVID-19 vaccine. Whole-study results and caveats: At study baseline, merely several AZD1222 recipients were seropositive.

Produced via immunoSEQ multiplex PCR; TCRdb's table is partial and in-frame only. The sample has 95,000 to 130,000 clones; about 86% are singletons. Points on this clone: Its target is unknown.

The CDR3 is 13 residues long. Germline V gives CDR1 SEHNR, CDR2 FQNEAQ (reference sequence). Deletions cut 3 bases from V and 10 bases from J, with 15 bases between. The V call is TRBV7-9, the J call TRBJ1-1, with D maybe TRBD1 (5 bases). The sequencing used peripheral blood, collected on day 0 of AZD1222 vaccination. The receptor was derived from an adult in good health. The CDR3: CASSFRGGLRAFF. In nucleotides, the CDR3 is TGTGCCAGCAGCTTCCGGGGGGGACTTCGAGCTTTCTTT.